This T cell receptor (beta chain) was captured in a study of T cells in Graves' hyperthyroidism and ophthalmopathy. V was pared by 5 bases and J by 4 bases, with 15 bases between. Germline CDR1 SEHNR, CDR2 FQNEAQ (reference sequence). CDR3 length equals 15 residues. Whole-study findings and limits: A model built on 13 V-J features separated ophthalmopathy from stable hyperthyroidism.

Thyroid ultrasound and orbital computed tomography, with clinical symptoms and serum thyroxine and TRAb, informed diagnoses. PBMCs were obtained from approximately 9.2 ml fresh peripheral blood. The TCR beta CDR3 regions underwent amplification using RNA transcripts as the source. The HTBI primer set drove a first-round RT-PCR of the TCR CDR3. TCRdb processed the multiplex PCR reads anew with MiXCR; each CDR3 protein has one entry. The repertoire holds around 56,000 distinct CDR3 sequences, with around 53% as singletons. With regard to this clonotype: What it binds is not known.

This chain links TRBV7-9 with TRBJ2-1; tentatively, D is TRBD1 (6 bases). This TCR was recovered from a woman aged 55-75 years with Graves' ophthalmopathy. Sequencing input: blood. CDR3 nucleotides: TGTGCCAGCAGCGCAACACAGGGCAGGTACAATGAGCAGTTCTTC. Translating gives CASSATQGRYNEQFF.